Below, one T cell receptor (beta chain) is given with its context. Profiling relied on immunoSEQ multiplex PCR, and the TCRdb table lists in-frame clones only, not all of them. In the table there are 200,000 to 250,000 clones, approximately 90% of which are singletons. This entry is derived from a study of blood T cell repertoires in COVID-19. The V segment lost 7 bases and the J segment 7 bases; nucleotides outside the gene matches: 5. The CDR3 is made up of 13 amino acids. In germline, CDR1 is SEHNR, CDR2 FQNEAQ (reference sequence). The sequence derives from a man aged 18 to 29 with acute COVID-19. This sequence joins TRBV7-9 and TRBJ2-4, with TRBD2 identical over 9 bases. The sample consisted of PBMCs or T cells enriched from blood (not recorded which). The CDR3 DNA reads TGTGCCAGCACGAAGGCGGGAGGGAACATTCAGTACTTC. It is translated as CASTKAGGNIQYF.